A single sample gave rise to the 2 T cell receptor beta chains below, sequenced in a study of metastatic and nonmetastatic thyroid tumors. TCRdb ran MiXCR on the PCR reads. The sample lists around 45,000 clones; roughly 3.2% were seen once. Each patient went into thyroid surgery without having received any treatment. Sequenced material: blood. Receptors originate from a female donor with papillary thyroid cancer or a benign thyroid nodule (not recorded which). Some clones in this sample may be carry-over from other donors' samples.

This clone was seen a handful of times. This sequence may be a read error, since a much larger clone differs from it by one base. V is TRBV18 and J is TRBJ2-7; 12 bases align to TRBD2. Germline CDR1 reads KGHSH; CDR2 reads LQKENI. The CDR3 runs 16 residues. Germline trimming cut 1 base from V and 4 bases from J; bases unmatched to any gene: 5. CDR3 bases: TGTGCCAGCTCACCACGAGAGACTAGCGGGAGTTACGAGCAGTACTTC. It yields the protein CASSPRETSGSYEQYF.

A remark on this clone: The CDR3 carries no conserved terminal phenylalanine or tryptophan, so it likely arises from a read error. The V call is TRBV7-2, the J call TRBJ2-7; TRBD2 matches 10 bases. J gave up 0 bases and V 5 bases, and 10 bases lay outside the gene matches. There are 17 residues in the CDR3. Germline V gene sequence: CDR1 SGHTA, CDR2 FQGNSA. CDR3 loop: CASSQLWASGSSYEQYC. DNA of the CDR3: TGTGCCAGCAGCCAATTGTGGGCTAGCGGGAGCTCCTACGAGCAGTACTGC.